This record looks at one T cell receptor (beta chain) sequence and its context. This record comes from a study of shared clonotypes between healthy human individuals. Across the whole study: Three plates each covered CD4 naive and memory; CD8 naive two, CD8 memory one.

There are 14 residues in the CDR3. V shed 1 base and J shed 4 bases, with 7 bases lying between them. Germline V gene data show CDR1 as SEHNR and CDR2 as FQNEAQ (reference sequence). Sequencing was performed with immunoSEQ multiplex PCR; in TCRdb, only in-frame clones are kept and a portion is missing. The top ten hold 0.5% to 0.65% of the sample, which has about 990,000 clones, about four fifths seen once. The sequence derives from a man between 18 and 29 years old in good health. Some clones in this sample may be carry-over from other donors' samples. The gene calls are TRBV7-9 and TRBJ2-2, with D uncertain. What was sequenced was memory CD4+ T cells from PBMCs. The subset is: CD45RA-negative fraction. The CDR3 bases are TGTGCCAGCAGCTTAGGTCAGGTCACCGGGGAGCTGTTTTTT. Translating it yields CASSLGQVTGELFF.